This T cell receptor (beta chain) came from a study of blood T cell repertoires in COVID-19. Looking at the study overall: Nucleic acid was either cDNA or gDNA, and it came from T cells, B-cell-depleted T cells, or PBMCs.

Here immunoSEQ multiplex PCR was the method, and the copy in TCRdb shows in-frame clones only, minus some. The sample lists fewer than 250,000 clones, approximately 90% occurring once. CDR3 length: 12 residues. The germline V gene has CDR1 SGHAT and CDR2 FQDESV (reference sequence). Trimming left V 5 bases short and J 11 bases short, with 15 bases between. Material: peripheral blood. This chain uses TRBV11-1 with TRBJ1-1, with D perhaps TRBD1 (5 bases). The sequence was obtained from a man aged 35 to 55 with acute or convalescent COVID-19. The CDR3 region is CASSTPRTTAFF. In nucleotides, the CDR3 is TGTGCCAGCAGCACCCCCCGGACAACGGCTTTCTTT. Drawing the rest from reference TRBV11-1 and TRBJ1-1, the complete variable domain is EAEVAQSPRYKITEKSQAVAFWCDPISGHATLYWYRQILGQGPELLVQFQDESVVDDSQLPKDRFSAERLKGVDSTLKIQPAELGDSAMYLCASSTPRTTAFFGQGTRLTVV.